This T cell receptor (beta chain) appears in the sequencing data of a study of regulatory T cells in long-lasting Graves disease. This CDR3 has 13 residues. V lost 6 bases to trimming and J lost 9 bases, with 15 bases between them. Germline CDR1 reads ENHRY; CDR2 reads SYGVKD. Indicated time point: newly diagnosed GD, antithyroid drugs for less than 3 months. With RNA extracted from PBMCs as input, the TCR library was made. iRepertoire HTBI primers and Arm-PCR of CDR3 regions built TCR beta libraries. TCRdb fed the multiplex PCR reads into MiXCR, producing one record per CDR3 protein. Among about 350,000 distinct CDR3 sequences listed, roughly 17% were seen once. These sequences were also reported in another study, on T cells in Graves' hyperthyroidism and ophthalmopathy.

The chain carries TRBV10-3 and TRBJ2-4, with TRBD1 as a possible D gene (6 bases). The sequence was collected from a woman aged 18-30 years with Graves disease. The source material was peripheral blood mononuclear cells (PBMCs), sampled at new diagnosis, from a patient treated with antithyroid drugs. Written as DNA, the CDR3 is TGTGCCATCAGGAATCAGGGGAGCGGCATTCAGTACTTC. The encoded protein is CAIRNQGSGIQYF.